These 20 T cell receptor beta chains were sequenced from one sample in a study of blood T cell repertoires in COVID-19. Assay: immunoSEQ multiplex PCR; the TCRdb copy retains only in-frame clones and omits some. The data contain 150,000 to 200,000 clones, roughly nine tenths of them seen just once; the ten biggest clones take up approximately 8%. The sequencing input was PBMCs or T cells enriched from blood (not recorded which). Every receptor here comes from a woman between 18 and 29 years old who had recovered from COVID-19.

The genes are TRBV6-5 and TRBJ2-2; D gene ambiguous. The CDR3 is 14 residues long. Germline V gives CDR1 MNHEY, CDR2 SVGAGI. V was shortened by 7 bases and J by 6 bases, with 15 bases between the two germline ends. The CDR3 loop is CASTQLGEAGELFF. CDR3 bases: TGTGCCAGCACTCAGCTAGGAGAGGCCGGGGAGCTGTTTTTT.

The V call is TRBV2, the J call TRBJ1-1, with D uncertain. Germline V gene sequence: CDR1 SNHLY, CDR2 FYNNEI. This CDR3 spans 14 amino acids. V was shortened by 6 bases and J by 0 bases, with 11 bases between the two germline ends. The CDR3 region has the DNA TGTGCCAGCAGACAGAGAACAATGAACACTGAAGCTTTCTTT. Translated: CASRQRTMNTEAFF.

The rearrangement links TRBV18 to TRBJ1-2; weak D call: TRBD1 (6 bases). CDR3 length: 16 amino acids. CDR1 is KGHSH, CDR2 LQKENI, per germline. The V gene lost 3 bases and the J gene lost 7 bases, with 21 bases spanning the gap. The CDR3 is CASSPPGLRGSGGYTF. The CDR3 DNA is TGTGCCAGCTCACCCCCGGGCCTAAGGGGGTCAGGTGGCTACACCTTC.

The chain employs TRBV28 and TRBJ2-3, with 10 nucleotides matching TRBD1. Per germline, CDR1 MDHEN and CDR2 SYDVKM. V lost 5 bases and J lost 2; bases outside the gene matches: 7. The CDR3 loop spans 16 amino acids. The CDR3 DNA follows: TGTGCCAGCAGTGAGACAGGGGGCTTATTCACAGATACGCAGTATTTT. Residues: CASSETGGLFTDTQYF. Based on the CDR3 plus reference TRBV28 and TRBJ2-3, the full variable domain is DVKVTQSSRYLVKRTGEKVFLECVQDMDHENMFWYRQDPGLGLRLIYFSYDVKMKEKGDIPEGYSVSREKKERFSLILESASTNQTSMYLCASSETGGLFTDTQYFGPGTRLTVL.

The J gene is TRBJ2-3, the V gene TRBV5-6, with 11 bases that match TRBD2. V lost 1 base to trimming and J lost 6 bases; unmatched junction nucleotides: 7. This CDR3 is 16 amino acids long. Germline values: CDR1 SGHDT, CDR2 YYEEEE. The CDR3 DNA follows: TGTGCCAGCAGCTTGTTGGAAACTAGCGGGGGTGATACGCAGTATTTT. It specifies CASSLLETSGGDTQYF.

The rearrangement links TRBV6-6 to TRBJ1-5, with a tentative D call TRBD1 (5 bases). Trimming left V 0 bases short and J 4 bases short, with 10 bases between. CDR1 and CDR2 (germline): MNHNY, SVGAGI (reference sequence). This CDR3 is built from 15 residues. The CDR3 region is CASSYSETANQPQHF. The DNA of the CDR3 is TGTGCCAGCAGTTACTCCGAGACAGCTAATCAGCCCCAGCATTTT.

This chain connects TRBV28 to TRBJ1-3, with a tentative D call TRBD1 (5 bases). Between the trimmed V and J ends, which lost 2 bases and 3 bases, there was a span of 14 bases. The CDR3 loop spans 16 amino acids. In germline, CDR1 is MDHEN, CDR2 SYDVKM. The CDR3 DNA reads TGTGCCAGCAGTTTAGTCCAGGGAATATATGGAAACACCATATATTTT. Translation: CASSLVQGIYGNTIYF.

The rearrangement links TRBV7-3 to TRBJ1-4; weak D call: TRBD1 (6 bases). V lost 5 bases to trimming and J lost 8 bases, with 18 bases between them. Germline CDR1 SGHTA, CDR2 FQGTGA. This CDR3 is 15 amino acids long. The CDR3 reads CASSAPGGGEEKLFF. CDR3 coding DNA: TGTGCCAGCAGCGCTCCCGGGGGGGGCGAAGAAAAACTGTTTTTT.

This clone was counted once. The rearrangement uses TRBV6-5 and TRBJ1-2, with D uncertain. The V and J ends lost 7 bases and 2 bases respectively, with 8 bases between them. This CDR3 is 12 amino acids long. Germline assignment: CDR1 MNHEY and CDR2 SVGAGI. The CDR3 DNA sequence: TGTGCCAGCATCGGTCCAAACTATGGCTACACCTTC. It encodes CASIGPNYGYTF.

CDR3 nucleotide sequence: TGCGCCAGCAGCCAAGGACCAACAGGGTTTTACGCCGAGCAGTACTTC. The encoded protein is CASSQGPTGFYAEQYF. The chain recombines TRBV4-1 with TRBJ2-7; TRBD1 is a possible D gene (6 bases). V gave up 1 base and J gave up 6 bases, with 19 bases separating them. Germline V gene lookup returns CDR1 MGHRA and CDR2 YSYEKL. There are 16 residues in the CDR3.

V usage is TRBV30 and J usage is TRBJ1-4; D remains unclear. Trimming removed 2 bases from V and 0 bases from J, with 10 bases in between. This CDR3 has 15 residues. The germline V gene encodes CDR1 GTSNPN and CDR2 SVGIG (reference sequence). The CDR3 DNA reads TGTGCCTGGAGTAGGAGTGGCTCAACTAATGAAAAACTGTTTTTT. Protein product: CAWSRSGSTNEKLFF.

The genes are TRBV24-1 and TRBJ2-1; 11 nucleotides align to TRBD2. The CDR3 length is 16 residues. CDR1 and CDR2 from the germline V gene are KGHDR and SFDVKD. V shed 1 base, J shed 8 bases, and the junction held 6 bases outside the gene matches. CDR3 sequence (DNA): TGTGCCACCAGTGATTTACTTAGCGGGGGGGTAGATGAGCAGTTCTTC. Translating it yields CATSDLLSGGVDEQFF.

The rearrangement links TRBV24-1 to TRBJ1-2; no clear D. Germline V gene sequence: CDR1 KGHDR, CDR2 SFDVKD. The CDR3 covers 13 residues. Trimming left V 3 bases short and J 4 bases short, with 8 bases between. The CDR3 region is CATSDRAGYGYTF. The CDR3 DNA sequence: TGTGCCACCAGTGATCGGGCGGGCTATGGCTACACCTTC.

The table lists this clone with a few counts. This chain connects TRBV9 to TRBJ1-2, with D maybe TRBD1 (5 bases). The CDR3 consists of 12 residues. Germline assignment: CDR1 SGDLS and CDR2 YYNGEE. Trimming cost V 0 bases and J 7 bases, with 7 bases left between them. CDR3 loop: CASSVGQGGYTF. As DNA, the CDR3 is TGTGCCAGCAGCGTAGGGCAGGGTGGCTACACCTTC.

The rearrangement joins TRBV24-1 to TRBJ1-1; unclear D gene. V dropped 4 bases and J dropped 8 bases, with 19 bases sitting between them. The CDR3 loop spans 15 amino acids. Germline values: CDR1 KGHDR, CDR2 SFDVKD. CDR3 in DNA: TGTGCCACCAGTGACGGATCTGGCGAGGGAGGGGAAGCTTTCTTT. It yields the protein CATSDGSGEGGEAFF.

The V gene is TRBV4-1, the J gene TRBJ1-3; D uncertain. The CDR3 consists of 16 residues. V lost 0 bases and J 3 bases, leaving 12 bases between the germline ends. CDR1 and CDR2 (germline): MGHRA, YSYEKL. This CDR3 reads CASSQDPGVGGNTIYF. The CDR3 nucleotides read TGCGCCAGCAGCCAAGATCCCGGGGTAGGTGGAAACACCATATATTTT.

This chain joins TRBV5-5 and TRBJ2-7; 9 positions match TRBD1. CDR3 length: 14 amino acids. Germline CDR1 and CDR2: SGHKS and YYEKEE (reference sequence). With V trimmed by 7 bases and J by 6 bases, 11 bases remained unmatched. This CDR3 is CASRETGTGPEQYF. DNA for the CDR3: TGTGCCAGCCGGGAGACCGGGACAGGGCCCGAGCAGTACTTC.

The genes are TRBV10-3 and TRBJ1-5; D gene ambiguous. V was clipped by 0 bases and J by 4 bases, with 4 bases between them. The CDR3 extends over 13 amino acids. The germline gives CDR1 ENHRY, CDR2 SYGVKD. This chain's CDR3 is CAISESANQPQHF. The CDR3 coding sequence is TGTGCCATCAGTGAGTCCGCGAATCAGCCCCAGCATTTT.

This chain links TRBV9 with TRBJ1-6; 8 positions agree with TRBD1. CDR1 and CDR2 from the germline V gene are SGDLS and YYNGEE. V trimming: 2 bases; J trimming: 10 bases; junction bases outside the gene matches: 8. The CDR3 runs to 15 residues. The CDR3 DNA reads as TGTGCCAGCAGCGTTTCGGACAGGGAAGGCTCACCCCTCCACTTT. It encodes CASSVSDREGSPLHF. The full variable domain, rest sourced from reference TRBV9 and TRBJ1-6, is DSGVTQTPKHLITATGQRVTLRCSPRSGDLSVYWYQQSLDQGLQFLIQYYNGEERAKGNILERFSAQQFPDLHSELNLSSLELGDSALYFCASSVSDREGSPLHFGNGTRLTVT.

The chain couples TRBV7-9 to TRBJ1-4; D remains ambiguous. Germline V gives CDR1 SEHNR, CDR2 FQNEAQ (reference sequence). The CDR3 has 12 amino acids. V lost 5 bases and J lost 7, with 8 bases in between. CDR3 protein: CASSLGSEKLFF. Written as DNA, the CDR3 is TGTGCCAGCAGCCTTGGGAGTGAAAAACTGTTTTTT. The full variable domain, its missing parts supplied by reference TRBV7-9 and TRBJ1-4, is DTGVSQNPRHKITKRGQNVTFRCDPISEHNRLYWYRQTLGQGPEFLTYFQNEAQLEKSRLLSDRFSAERPKGSFSTLEIQRTEQGDSAMYLCASSLGSEKLFFGSGTQLSVL.